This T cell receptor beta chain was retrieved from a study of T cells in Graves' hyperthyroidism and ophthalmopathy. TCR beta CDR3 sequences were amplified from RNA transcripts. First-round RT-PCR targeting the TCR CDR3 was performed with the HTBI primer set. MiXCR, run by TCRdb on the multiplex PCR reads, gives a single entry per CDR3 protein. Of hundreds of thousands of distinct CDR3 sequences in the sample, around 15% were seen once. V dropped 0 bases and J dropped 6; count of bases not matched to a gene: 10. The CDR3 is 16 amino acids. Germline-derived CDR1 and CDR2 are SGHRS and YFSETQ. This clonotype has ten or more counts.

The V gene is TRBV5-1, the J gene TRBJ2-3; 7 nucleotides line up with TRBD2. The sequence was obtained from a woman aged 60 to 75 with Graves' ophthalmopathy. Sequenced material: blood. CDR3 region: CASSLEGLRVGDTQYF. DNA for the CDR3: TGCGCCAGCAGCTTGGAGGGACTAAGGGTCGGGGATACGCAGTATTTT.